The 29 T cell receptor beta chains given below trace back to one sample, sequenced in a study of spatial heterogeneity in lung cancer. As to time point: blood at routine non-recurrence follow-up after resection. In each case, whole RNA from tumor, nontumor lung or frozen PBMC was sequenced unsorted. TCRdb ran MiXCR on the 5' RACE reads and lists one entry per CDR3 protein. This sample has about 30,000 distinct CDR3 sequences, with 6% found just once. Specimen: PBMCs, collected at follow-up. Receptor source: a male donor with early-stage non-small cell lung cancer.

This clonotype has at least ten counts. The chain uses TRBV5-4 and TRBJ1-3; D is ambiguous. Germline V CDR1 and CDR2: SGHNT, YYREEE (reference sequence). V lost 3 bases and J 1 base, leaving 8 bases between the germline ends. The CDR3 spans 14 residues. The CDR3 loop is CASSSVFSGNTIYF. DNA for the CDR3: TGTGCCAGCAGCTCAGTCTTTTCTGGAAACACCATATATTTT.

This clonotype was recorded many times. This chain uses TRBV6-1 with TRBJ1-1, with D hard to call. V was cut by 5 bases and J by 1 base, with 11 bases left in between. This CDR3 spans 14 amino acids. Germline V lookup: CDR1 MNHNS, CDR2 SASEGT. In DNA form, the CDR3 reads TGTGCCAGCAGTATCGGACGGGGGAACACTGAAGCTTTCTTT. Protein product: CASSIGRGNTEAFF.

This clonotype was found many times. The chain couples TRBV7-9 to TRBJ1-1, with a possible D match to TRBD1 (5 bases). CDR1 and CDR2 (germline): SEHNR, FQNEAQ (reference sequence). This CDR3 comprises 14 residues. Deletions cut 1 base from V and 0 bases from J, with 6 bases between. The CDR3 DNA follows: TGTGCCAGCAGCTTAGGACAGTTGAACACTGAAGCTTTCTTT. Residues: CASSLGQLNTEAFF.

Many counts were recorded for this clonotype. The chain carries TRBV11-1 and TRBJ1-1; the D is unclear. The CDR3 is 14 amino acids. CDR1 and CDR2 from the germline V gene are SGHAT and FQDESV (reference sequence). Trimming pared 5 bases from V and 0 bases from J, leaving 10 bases between. The CDR3, as DNA: TGTGCCAGCAGCGACAAGGGAATGAACACTGAAGCTTTCTTT. This codes for CASSDKGMNTEAFF.

Ten or more counts support this clonotype. This chain uses TRBV7-3 with TRBJ2-1; no clear D. The CDR3 length is 17 residues. Germline V gene sequence: CDR1 SGHTA, CDR2 FQGTGA. Trimming removed 0 bases at V and 1 base at J, with 13 bases between. CDR3 sequence: CASSLTGAPSSYNEQFF. The DNA for the CDR3 is TGTGCCAGCAGCTTAACTGGAGCTCCCTCTTCCTACAATGAGCAGTTCTTC.

The gene calls are TRBV3-1 and TRBJ2-5, with D possibly matching TRBD2 (6 bases). CDR3 length equals 14 residues. CDR1 and CDR2 from the germline V gene are LGHDT and YNNKEL (reference sequence). Between the trimmed V and J ends, which lost 4 bases and 5 bases, there was a span of 14 bases. As DNA, the CDR3 is TGTGCCAGCAGCCGCGAGACTAGGTGGGAGACCCAGTACTTC. Translated: CASSRETRWETQYF.

This clonotype was picked up a small number of times. The J gene is TRBJ1-4, the V gene TRBV19; 9 bases fit TRBD1. This CDR3 spans 17 amino acids. The trim removed 5 bases at V and 4 bases at J, leaving 11 bases unmatched. CDR1 LNHDA and CDR2 SQIVND come from the germline V gene (reference sequence). The CDR3 spells CASSSGQGGTHNEKLFF. CDR3 nucleotide sequence: TGTGCCAGTAGTTCGGGACAGGGAGGAACTCATAATGAAAAACTGTTTTTT.

This rearrangement joins TRBV7-2 to TRBJ2-7, with TRBD2 identical over 7 bases. V trimming: 5 bases; J trimming: 2 bases; junction bases outside the gene matches: 6. The CDR3 has 14 residues. Germline V gene lookup returns CDR1 SGHTA and CDR2 FQGNSA. CDR3 sequence: CASSQASGAYEQYF. The CDR3 DNA reads TGTGCCAGCAGCCAAGCTAGCGGAGCCTACGAGCAGTACTTC.

This clonotype was seen many times. The chain employs TRBV29-1 and TRBJ2-1; 12 bases fit TRBD2. The CDR3 extends over 16 amino acids. V lost 1 base, J lost 7 bases, and 8 bases stayed unmatched. From germline, CDR1 is SQVTM and CDR2 ANQGSEA. The CDR3 DNA is TGCAGCGTTGAAGGGTCTAGCGGGAGGGCCAGGAATGAGCAGTTCTTC. Its protein product is CSVEGSSGRARNEQFF.

This clonotype occurred many times. J is TRBJ2-3 and V is TRBV7-2; 7 bases are shared with TRBD2. The V gene end was trimmed by 5 bases and the J gene end by 0 bases; junction bases not matched to a gene: 5. CDR1 is SGHTA, CDR2 FQGNSA, per germline. The CDR3 runs 15 residues. The CDR3 nucleotides are TGTGCCAGCAGCACGAATAGCGGGAGCACAGATACGCAGTATTTT. It codes for CASSTNSGSTDTQYF.

The chain links TRBV12-3 or TRBV12-4 to TRBJ1-1, with TRBD1 as a possible D gene (5 bases). CDR3 size: 13 residues. With 3 bases removed from V and 10 bases from J, the gap between germline ends came to 15 bases. The CDR3 DNA is TGTGCCAGCAGTTTCGGGACTTCCTTAGGAGCTTTCTTT. As protein: CASSFGTSLGAFF.

By proportion, this clonotype is medium-sized. The genes are TRBV12-3 or TRBV12-4 and TRBJ1-4; TRBD1 matches at 12 bases. The CDR3 length is 15 residues. V lost 4 bases and J lost 8; bases outside the gene matches: 5. The CDR3 DNA follows: TGTGCCAGCAGTTGGGACAGGGGGCGCGACGAAAAACTGTTTTTT. Amino acid sequence: CASSWDRGRDEKLFF.

The chain is built from TRBV11-2 and TRBJ2-2; D is unclear. V gave up 1 base and J gave up 6 bases, with 6 bases separating them. The CDR3 has 13 amino acids. Germline CDR1 is SGHAT and CDR2 is FQNNGV. CDR3 amino acids: CASSLVGPGELFF. CDR3 nucleotide sequence: TGTGCCAGCAGCTTAGTTGGTCCCGGGGAGCTGTTTTTT.

This clonotype came up many times. This chain connects TRBV23-1 to TRBJ2-1; 8 bases match TRBD1. TRBV23-1 is reported as an ORF; its role is uncertain. J was trimmed by 5 bases and V by 3 bases; bases with no gene match: 12. The CDR3 spans 17 residues. The CDR3 DNA sequence: TGCGCCAGCAGTCACCTTCAAGACAGGGGTTTCCACAATGAGCAGTTCTTC. Its protein is CASSHLQDRGFHNEQFF.

This clonotype occurred many times. This chain links TRBV7-2 with TRBJ2-1; no clear D. CDR3 length: 12 amino acids. Per germline, CDR1 SGHTA and CDR2 FQGNSA. V was clipped by 5 bases and J by 7 bases, with 9 bases between them. The CDR3 sequence: CASSLVGNEQFF. CDR3 bases: TGTGCCAGCAGCCTGGTAGGGAATGAGCAGTTCTTC.

This clonotype showed up just a few times. J is TRBJ2-3 and V is TRBV5-1, with TRBD1 matching 8 bases. V gave up 0 bases and J gave up 2 bases; unmatched junction bases: 2. The germline V gene has CDR1 SGHRS and CDR2 YFSETQ. CDR3 length equals 15 residues. The CDR3 coding sequence is TGCGCCAGCAGCTTGGGGGGACAGGTCACAGATACGCAGTATTTT. As protein: CASSLGGQVTDTQYF.

This clonotype was observed a handful of times. The chain is built from TRBV7-6 and TRBJ2-3; the match to TRBD2 covers 8 bases. The CDR3 contains 19 residues. The germline CDR1 and CDR2 sequences are SGHVS and FNYEAQ. Germline trimming cut 1 base from V and 2 bases from J; bases unmatched to any gene: 14. Here the CDR3 DNA reads TGTGCCAGCAGCTTAGTACCAGATGAGCTAGCGGGTTACACAGATACGCAGTATTTT. This gives the protein CASSLVPDELAGYTDTQYF.

This clonotype has at least ten counts. The rearrangement joins TRBV20-1 to TRBJ1-2, with 7 bases matching TRBD1. V was pared by 4 bases and J by 0 bases, with 8 bases of the junction left unmatched. This CDR3 is 15 amino acids long. The germline CDR1 and CDR2 sequences are DFQATT and SNEGSKA (reference sequence). CDR3 nucleotide sequence: TGCAGTGCTACTGGGACAGAACCATCTAACTATGGCTACACCTTC. Its protein is CSATGTEPSNYGYTF.

There are many counts of this clonotype. The chain carries TRBV20-1 and TRBJ1-5; D unclear. The CDR3 contains 12 residues. Germline-derived CDR1 and CDR2 are DFQATT and SNEGSKA (reference sequence). V was pared by 1 base and J by 7 bases, with 8 bases between. The DNA of the CDR3 is TGCAGTGCTAGAGCCCCTCCCCAGCCCCAGCATTTT. This translates into CSARAPPQPQHF.

This clonotype was seen ten or more times. The chain recombines TRBV4-3 with TRBJ1-1; no clear D gene. Between the trimmed V and J ends, which lost 5 bases and 0 bases, there was a span of 10 bases. Germline assignment: CDR1 LGHNA and CDR2 YSLEER. CDR3 length equals 14 residues. The CDR3 here is CASSSQTMNTEAFF. CDR3 bases: TGCGCCAGCAGCTCACAGACCATGAACACTGAAGCTTTCTTT.

This clonotype was found many times. The chain employs TRBV25-1 and TRBJ1-4, with TRBD1 identical over 8 bases. Germline CDR1 MGHDK, CDR2 SYGVNS. The ends lost 5 bases at V and 8 bases at J; junction bases unmatched: 4. This CDR3 is built from 13 residues. In DNA, the CDR3 is TGTGCCAGCAGTTGGACAGGGAACGAAAAACTGTTTTTT. This sequence encodes CASSWTGNEKLFF.

This clonotype occurred a few times. This rearrangement joins TRBV7-3 to TRBJ1-1, with D unclear. CDR3 length: 14 amino acids. The V end was cut by 3 bases, the J end by 1 base, with 9 bases between. CDR1 is SGHTA and CDR2 is FQGTGA in the germline V gene. The CDR3 DNA reads as TGTGCCAGCAGCTTTACGGCAGGGAACACTGAAGCTTTCTTT. This translates into CASSFTAGNTEAFF.

The V and J genes are TRBV5-4 and TRBJ2-1; D is undetermined. Looked up from germline, CDR1 is SGHNT and CDR2 is YYREEE (reference sequence). Between the trimmed V and J ends, which lost 4 bases and 1 base, there was a span of 12 bases. The CDR3 is 15 residues long. The CDR3 DNA reads as TGTGCCAGCAGCCCTGGACCTTCTTCCTACAATGAGCAGTTCTTC. Its protein product is CASSPGPSSYNEQFF.

This clonotype showed up many times. The rearrangement uses TRBV29-1 and TRBJ2-3; TRBD2 matches 11 bases. In germline, CDR1 is SQVTM, CDR2 ANQGSEA. V lost 0 bases, J lost 6 bases, and 5 bases stayed unmatched. There are 15 residues in the CDR3. Here the CDR3 DNA reads TGCAGCGTTGAAGATAGCGGGGGGGCTGGTGATACGCAGTATTTT. Translation gives CSVEDSGGAGDTQYF.

This chain links TRBV2 with TRBJ2-1; tentatively, D is TRBD2 (5 bases). The germline CDR1 and CDR2 sequences are SNHLY and FYNNEI. V lost 5 bases to trimming and J lost 7 bases, with 15 bases between them. The CDR3 spans 14 residues. The CDR3 protein is CASSYSGTGNEQFF. The CDR3 coding sequence is TGTGCCAGCAGTTACAGCGGTACTGGGAATGAGCAGTTCTTC.

About this clonotype itself: A much larger clone differs by one base, so this may be a read error. J is TRBJ2-7 and V is TRBV6-2 or TRBV6-3; the D gene could be TRBD1 or TRBD2 (6 bases each). Trimming left V 6 bases short and J 3 bases short, with 15 bases between. The germline CDR1 and CDR2 sequences are MNHEY and SVGEGT. The CDR3 totals 14 residues. Here the CDR3 reads CASRTFGGLYEQYF. CDR3 nucleotide sequence: TGTGCCAGCAGGACTTTCGGGGGCCTCTACGAGCAGTACTTC.

This clonotype appeared many times. The chain couples TRBV7-2 to TRBJ1-5; weak D call: TRBD1 (6 bases). The germline V gene has CDR1 SGHTA and CDR2 FQGNSA. This CDR3 has 15 residues. The V gene lost 2 bases and the J gene lost 2 bases, with 10 bases spanning the gap. For the CDR3, the DNA is TGTGCCAGCAGCTTAACAGGACAGCGCAATCAGCCCCAGCATTTT. This gives the protein CASSLTGQRNQPQHF.

In this sample, this clonotype turned up many times. The chain recombines TRBV5-1 with TRBJ2-1; a weak D match, TRBD2 (6 bases). V was cut by 1 base and J by 5 bases, with 13 bases left in between. CDR3 length: 15 residues. The V gene's germline CDR1 is SGHRS and CDR2 YFSETQ. CDR3 sequence reads: CASSLRLEGNNEQFF. In nucleotides, the CDR3 is TGCGCCAGCAGCTTGAGACTAGAGGGGAACAATGAGCAGTTCTTC.

This clonotype was seen repeatedly, ten times or more. This chain connects TRBV24-1 to TRBJ2-3; D possibly corresponds to TRBD1 (5 bases). CDR3 length: 12 amino acids. Trimming took off 5 bases at V and 4 bases at J, with 6 bases between the two ends. Germline CDR1 KGHDR, CDR2 SFDVKD. CDR3 nucleotides: TGTGCCACCAGTGTAGGGGCAGATACGCAGTATTTT. This translates into CATSVGADTQYF.